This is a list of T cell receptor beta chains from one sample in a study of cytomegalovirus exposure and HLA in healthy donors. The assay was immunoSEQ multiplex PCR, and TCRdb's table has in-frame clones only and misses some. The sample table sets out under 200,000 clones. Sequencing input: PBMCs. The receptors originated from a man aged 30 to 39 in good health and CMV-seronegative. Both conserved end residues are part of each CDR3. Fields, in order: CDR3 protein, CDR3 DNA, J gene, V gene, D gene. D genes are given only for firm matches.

CDR3: CASSLSGTGVYETQYF
DNA: TGTGCCAGCAGCCTCTCGGGGACAGGGGTTTACGAGACCCAGTACTTC
J: TRBJ2-5
V: TRBV5-8
D: TRBD1

CDR3: CSGGTGPNYGYTF
DNA: TGCAGCGGGGGGACAGGTCCCAACTATGGCTACACCTTC
J: TRBJ1-2
V: TRBV29-1
D: TRBD1

CDR3: CASSGYRDRQETQYF
DNA: TGTGCCAGCAGTGGTTACCGGGACAGACAAGAGACCCAGTACTTC
J: TRBJ2-5
V: TRBV2
D: TRBD1

CDR3: CASRSIGGAETQYF
DNA: TGTGCCAGTAGGTCTATCGGAGGGGCAGAGACCCAGTACTTC
J: TRBJ2-5
V: TRBV19
D: -

CDR3: CASSMRTSGRSYNEQFF
DNA: TGTGCCAGCAGCATGAGGACTAGCGGGAGGTCTTACAATGAGCAGTTCTTC
J: TRBJ2-1
V: TRBV7-9
D: TRBD2

CDR3: CASKAGTSVYEQYF
DNA: TGTGCCAGCAAGGCCGGGACTAGCGTATACGAGCAGTACTTC
J: TRBJ2-7
V: TRBV2
D: TRBD2

CDR3: CASSASWDREGQPQHF
DNA: TGTGCCAGCAGTGCTTCTTGGGACAGGGAGGGTCAGCCCCAGCATTTT
J: TRBJ1-5
V: TRBV6-1
D: TRBD1

CDR3: CASSVAQGAYTEAFF
DNA: TGTGCCAGCAGCGTAGCTCAGGGTGCGTACACTGAAGCTTTCTTT
J: TRBJ1-1
V: TRBV9
D: -

CDR3: CASSLEGTVNTEAFF
DNA: TGTGCCAGCAGTTTAGAGGGGACAGTGAACACTGAAGCTTTCTTT
J: TRBJ1-1
V: TRBV28
D: TRBD1

CDR3: CASSFSLAATEAFF
DNA: TGTGCCAGCAGTTTTAGCTTAGCGGCCACTGAAGCTTTCTTT
J: TRBJ1-1
V: TRBV28
D: -

CDR3: CASSPGTEIYNEQFF
DNA: TGCGCCAGCAGCCCCGGGACAGAGATCTACAATGAGCAGTTCTTC
J: TRBJ2-1
V: TRBV5-1
D: TRBD1

CDR3: CASSPQGDTEAFF
DNA: TGTGCCAGCTCACCCCAGGGGGACACTGAAGCTTTCTTT
J: TRBJ1-1
V: TRBV18
D: TRBD1

CDR3: CASSERQGSYF
DNA: TGTGCCAGCAGTGAAAGGCAGGGATCGTACTTC
J: TRBJ2-5
V: TRBV6-1
D: -

CDR3: CASSLGPPGNTIYF
DNA: TGCGCCAGCAGCTTGGGGCCCCCTGGAAACACCATATATTTT
J: TRBJ1-3
V: TRBV5-1
D: -

CDR3: CSVESGYNQPQHF
DNA: TGCAGCGTTGAATCAGGTTACAATCAGCCCCAGCATTTT
J: TRBJ1-5
V: TRBV29-1
D: -

CDR3: CAWSPDRNTEAFF
DNA: TGTGCCTGGAGTCCGGACAGGAACACTGAAGCTTTCTTT
J: TRBJ1-1
V: TRBV30
D: -

CDR3: CASSLISGRRVGNQETQYF
DNA: TGCGCCAGCAGCTTGATTAGCGGGAGAAGGGTGGGTAACCAAGAGACCCAGTACTTC
J: TRBJ2-5
V: TRBV5-1
D: TRBD2

CDR3: CASSIASGSSYEQYF
DNA: TGTGCCAGTAGTATAGCTAGCGGGAGCTCCTACGAGCAGTACTTC
J: TRBJ2-7
V: TRBV19
D: TRBD2

CDR3: CASSPFLRPGTSGDNQETQYF
DNA: TGCGCCAGCAGTCCCTTCTTGCGCCCCGGGACTAGCGGGGACAACCAAGAGACCCAGTACTTC
J: TRBJ2-5
V: TRBV23-1
D: TRBD2

CDR3: CASSPHRGTEAFF
DNA: TGTGCCAGCAGTCCCCACAGGGGCACTGAAGCTTTCTTT
J: TRBJ1-1
V: TRBV28
D: TRBD1

CDR3: CASGTGQRGGPTEAFF
DNA: TGTGCCAGCGGCACCGGACAGAGGGGGGGTCCCACTGAAGCTTTCTTT
J: TRBJ1-1
V: TRBV5-4
D: -

CDR3: CASSEEQSSGNTIYF
DNA: TGCGCCAGCAGTGAAGAACAGTCCTCTGGAAACACCATATATTTT
J: TRBJ1-3
V: TRBV10-1
D: -

CDR3: CASSQVQGAHSEQYF
DNA: TGCGCCAGCAGCCAAGTCCAGGGGGCGCATAGCGAGCAGTACTTC
J: TRBJ2-7
V: TRBV4-1
D: TRBD1

CDR3: CASSPTVCSNQPQHF
DNA: TGTGCCAGCAGCCCGACAGTTTGTAGCAATCAGCCCCAGCATTTT
J: TRBJ1-5
V: TRBV11-2
D: -

CDR3: CASSLTGFAFF
DNA: TGTGCCAGCAGCTTAACCGGGTTTGCTTTCTTT
J: TRBJ1-1
V: TRBV7-2
D: -

CDR3: CASSRGQGGYGYTF
DNA: TGTGCCAGCAGCCGCGGACAGGGAGGCTATGGCTACACCTTC
J: TRBJ1-2
V: TRBV6-5
D: TRBD1

CDR3: CASSYSNQGMETQYF
DNA: TGTGCCAGCAGTTACTCGAATCAGGGTATGGAGACCCAGTACTTC
J: TRBJ2-5
V: TRBV6-5
D: -

CDR3: CASSQDPGFGYGYTF
DNA: TGCGCCAGCAGCCAAGATCCAGGGTTCGGCTATGGCTACACCTTC
J: TRBJ1-2
V: TRBV4-3
D: -

CDR3: CASSSGTGVPYEQYF
DNA: TGTGCCAGTAGCTCCGGGACAGGGGTTCCCTACGAGCAGTACTTC
J: TRBJ2-7
V: TRBV19
D: TRBD1

CDR3: CAISDWDSPYEQYF
DNA: TGTGCCATCAGTGATTGGGACAGTCCCTACGAGCAGTACTTC
J: TRBJ2-7
V: TRBV10-3
D: TRBD1

CDR3: CASRPSGTHYEQYF
DNA: TGTGCCAGCCGACCGTCTGGGACACACTACGAGCAGTACTTC
J: TRBJ2-7
V: TRBV6-5
D: -

CDR3: CASTRTGGASNEKLFF
DNA: TGTGCCAGCACTCGGACAGGGGGAGCTTCTAATGAAAAACTGTTTTTT
J: TRBJ1-4
V: TRBV2
D: TRBD1

CDR3: CASSSGGVVGQGAVEAFF
DNA: TGTGCCAGCAGCTCCGGGGGGGTGGTGGGACAGGGGGCCGTTGAAGCTTTCTTT
J: TRBJ1-1
V: TRBV5-4
D: TRBD1

CDR3: CASSPGDWNPYEQYF
DNA: TGTGCCAGCTCCCCCGGGGACTGGAACCCCTACGAGCAGTACTTC
J: TRBJ2-7
V: TRBV28
D: -